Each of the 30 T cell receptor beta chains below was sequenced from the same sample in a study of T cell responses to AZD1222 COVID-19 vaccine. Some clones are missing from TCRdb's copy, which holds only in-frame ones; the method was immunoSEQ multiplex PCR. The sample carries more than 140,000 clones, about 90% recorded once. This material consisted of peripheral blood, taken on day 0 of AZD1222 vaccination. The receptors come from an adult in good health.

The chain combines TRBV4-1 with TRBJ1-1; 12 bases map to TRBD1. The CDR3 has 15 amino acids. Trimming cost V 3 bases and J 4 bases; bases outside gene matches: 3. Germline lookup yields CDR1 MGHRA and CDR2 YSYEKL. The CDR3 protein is CASSQGQGATTEAFF. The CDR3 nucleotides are TGCGCCAGCAGCCAGGGACAGGGGGCGACCACTGAAGCTTTCTTT.

This chain's CDR3 is CSVEQERGEKLFF. The CDR3 bases are TGCAGCGTAGAACAGGAAAGGGGTGAAAAACTGTTTTTT. This rearrangement joins TRBV29-1 to TRBJ1-4, with D perhaps matching TRBD1 (5 bases). The CDR3 has 13 residues. Germline CDR1 reads SQVTM; CDR2 reads ANQGSEA. The V gene lost 6 bases and the J gene lost 7 bases, with 15 bases spanning the gap.

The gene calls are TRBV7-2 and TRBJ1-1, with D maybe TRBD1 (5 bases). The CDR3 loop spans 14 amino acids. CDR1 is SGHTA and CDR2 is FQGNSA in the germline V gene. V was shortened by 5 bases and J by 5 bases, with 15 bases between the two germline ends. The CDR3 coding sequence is TGTGCCAGCAGCCCTGACAGAATTTTAACTGAAGCTTTCTTT. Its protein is CASSPDRILTEAFF.

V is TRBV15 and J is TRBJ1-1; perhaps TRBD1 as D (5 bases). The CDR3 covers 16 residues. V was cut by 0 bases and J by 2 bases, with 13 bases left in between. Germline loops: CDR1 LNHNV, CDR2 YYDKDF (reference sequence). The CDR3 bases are TGTGCCACCAGCAGAGATAAGGGACGGTCAAACACTGAAGCTTTCTTT. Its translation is CATSRDKGRSNTEAFF.

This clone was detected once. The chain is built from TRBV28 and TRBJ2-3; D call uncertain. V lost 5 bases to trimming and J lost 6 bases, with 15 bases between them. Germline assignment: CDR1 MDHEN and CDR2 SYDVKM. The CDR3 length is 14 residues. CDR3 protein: CASSPTLTLDTQYF. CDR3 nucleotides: TGTGCCAGCAGTCCAACCTTGACTCTCGATACGCAGTATTTT.

CDR3 sequence: CASSLLPVGGNTEAFF. The CDR3 region has the DNA TGTGCCAGCAGCTTACTGCCCGTTGGGGGGAACACTGAAGCTTTCTTT. The chain has TRBV5-5 and TRBJ1-1; D is possibly TRBD1 (5 bases). Germline lookup yields CDR1 SGHKS and CDR2 YYEKEE (reference sequence). Trimming stripped 2 bases from V and 1 base from J, with 15 bases between. The CDR3 has 16 residues.

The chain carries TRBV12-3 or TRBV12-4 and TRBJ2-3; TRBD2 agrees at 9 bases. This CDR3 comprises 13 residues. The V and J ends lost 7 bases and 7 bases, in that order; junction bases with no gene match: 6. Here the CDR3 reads CASTDGLANTQYF. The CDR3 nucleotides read TGTGCCAGCACCGACGGACTAGCGAATACGCAGTATTTT.

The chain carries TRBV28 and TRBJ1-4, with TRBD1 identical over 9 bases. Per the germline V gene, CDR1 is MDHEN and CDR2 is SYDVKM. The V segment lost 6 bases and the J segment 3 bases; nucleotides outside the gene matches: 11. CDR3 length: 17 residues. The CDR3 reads CASSPQGQGLPNEKLFF. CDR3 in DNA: TGTGCCAGCAGCCCCCAGGGACAGGGACTACCTAATGAAAAACTGTTTTTT.

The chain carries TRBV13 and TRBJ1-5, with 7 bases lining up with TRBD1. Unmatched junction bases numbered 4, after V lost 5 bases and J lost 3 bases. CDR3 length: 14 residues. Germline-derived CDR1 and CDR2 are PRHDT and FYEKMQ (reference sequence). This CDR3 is CASSLRGYNQPQHF. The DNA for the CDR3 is TGTGCCAGCAGCCTCAGGGGGTACAATCAGCCCCAGCATTTT.

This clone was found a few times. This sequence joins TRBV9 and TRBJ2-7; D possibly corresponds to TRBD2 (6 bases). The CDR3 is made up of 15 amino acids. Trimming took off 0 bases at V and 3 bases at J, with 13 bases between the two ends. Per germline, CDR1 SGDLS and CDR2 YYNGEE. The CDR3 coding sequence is TGTGCCAGCAGCGTAGCGGGAGTAGACCTCTACGAGCAGTACTTC. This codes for CASSVAGVDLYEQYF.

The CDR3 nucleotides read TGCGCCAGCAGCCAAGACGAGCACTCCCGGGATACGCAGTATTTT. It specifies CASSQDEHSRDTQYF. The chain joins TRBV4-3 to TRBJ2-3, with unresolved D. The CDR3 totals 15 residues. Trimming removed 0 bases at V and 6 bases at J, with 13 bases between. CDR1 is LGHNA, CDR2 YSLEER, per germline.

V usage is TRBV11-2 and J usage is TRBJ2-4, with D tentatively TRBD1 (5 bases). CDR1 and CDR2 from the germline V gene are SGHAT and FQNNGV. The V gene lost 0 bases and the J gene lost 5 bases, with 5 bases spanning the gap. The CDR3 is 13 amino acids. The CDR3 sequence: CASSLDRENIQYF. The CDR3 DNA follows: TGTGCCAGCAGCTTAGACAGGGAAAACATTCAGTACTTC.

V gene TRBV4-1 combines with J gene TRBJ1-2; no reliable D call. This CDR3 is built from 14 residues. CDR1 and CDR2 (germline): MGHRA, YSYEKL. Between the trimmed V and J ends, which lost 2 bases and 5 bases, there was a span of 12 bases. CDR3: CASSQILGDYGYTF. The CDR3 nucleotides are TGCGCCAGCAGCCAAATTCTCGGGGATTATGGCTACACCTTC.

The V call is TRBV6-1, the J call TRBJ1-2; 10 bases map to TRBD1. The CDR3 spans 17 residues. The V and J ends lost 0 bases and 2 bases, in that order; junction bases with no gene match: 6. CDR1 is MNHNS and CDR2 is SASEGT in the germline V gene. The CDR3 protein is CASSEALLGQGNYGYTF. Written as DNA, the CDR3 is TGTGCCAGCAGTGAAGCGCTTCTGGGACAGGGGAACTATGGCTACACCTTC.

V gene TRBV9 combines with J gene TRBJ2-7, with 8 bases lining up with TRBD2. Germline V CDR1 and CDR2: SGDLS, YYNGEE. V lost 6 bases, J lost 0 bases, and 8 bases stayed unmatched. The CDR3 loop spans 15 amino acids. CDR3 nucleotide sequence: TGTGCCAGCAACGAAGCGGGGGAGAGCTCCTACGAGCAGTACTTC. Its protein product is CASNEAGESSYEQYF.

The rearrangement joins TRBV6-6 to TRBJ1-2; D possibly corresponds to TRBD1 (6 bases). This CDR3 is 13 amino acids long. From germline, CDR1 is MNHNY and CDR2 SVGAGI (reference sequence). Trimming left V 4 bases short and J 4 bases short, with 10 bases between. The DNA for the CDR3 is TGTGCCAGCAGTTCGGACAGCAGCTATGGCTACACCTTC. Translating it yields CASSSDSSYGYTF.

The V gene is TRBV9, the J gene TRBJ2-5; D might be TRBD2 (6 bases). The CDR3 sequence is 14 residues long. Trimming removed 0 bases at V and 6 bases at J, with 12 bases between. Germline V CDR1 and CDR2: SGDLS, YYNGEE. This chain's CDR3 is CASSVGYREKTQYF. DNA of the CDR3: TGTGCCAGCAGCGTAGGCTACCGGGAGAAGACCCAGTACTTC. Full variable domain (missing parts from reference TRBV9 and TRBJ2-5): DSGVTQTPKHLITATGQRVTLRCSPRSGDLSVYWYQQSLDQGLQFLIQYYNGEERAKGNILERFSAQQFPDLHSELNLSSLELGDSALYFCASSVGYREKTQYFGPGTRLLVL.

The CDR3 protein is CASSFEQGFPEQYF. As DNA, the CDR3 is TGTGCCAGCAGCTTCGAACAAGGCTTTCCCGAGCAGTACTTC. The chain couples TRBV11-1 to TRBJ2-7; no firm D call. Germline V gene sequence: CDR1 SGHAT, CDR2 FQDESV (reference sequence). Trimming stripped 3 bases from V and 6 bases from J, with 15 bases between. The CDR3 sequence is 14 residues long.

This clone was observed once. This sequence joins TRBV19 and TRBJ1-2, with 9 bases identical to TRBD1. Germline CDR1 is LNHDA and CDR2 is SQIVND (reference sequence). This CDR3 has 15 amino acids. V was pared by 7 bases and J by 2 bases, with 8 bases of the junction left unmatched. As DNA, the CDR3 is TGTGCCAGTACCGGGACAGGGACTTTCAACTATGGCTACACCTTC. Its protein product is CASTGTGTFNYGYTF.

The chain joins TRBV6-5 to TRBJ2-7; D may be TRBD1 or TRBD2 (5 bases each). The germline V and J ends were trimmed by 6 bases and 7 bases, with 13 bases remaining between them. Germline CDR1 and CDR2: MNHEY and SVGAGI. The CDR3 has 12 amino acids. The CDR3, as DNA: TGTGCCAGCAGGAGAGGGACGAGGGAGCAGTACTTC. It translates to CASRRGTREQYF.

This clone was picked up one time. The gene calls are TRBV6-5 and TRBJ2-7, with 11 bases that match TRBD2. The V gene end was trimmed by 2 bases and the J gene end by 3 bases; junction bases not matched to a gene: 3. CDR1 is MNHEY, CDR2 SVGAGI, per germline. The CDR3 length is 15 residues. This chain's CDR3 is CASSYGGTSGYEQYF. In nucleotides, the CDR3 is TGTGCCAGCAGTTACGGCGGGACTAGCGGCTACGAGCAGTACTTC.

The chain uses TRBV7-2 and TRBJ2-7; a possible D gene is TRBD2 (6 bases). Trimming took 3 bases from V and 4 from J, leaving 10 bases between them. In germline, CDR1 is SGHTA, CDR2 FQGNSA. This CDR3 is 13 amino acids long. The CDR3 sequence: CASSLGRPYEQYF. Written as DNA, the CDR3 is TGTGCCAGCAGCTTGGGGAGGCCGTACGAGCAGTACTTC. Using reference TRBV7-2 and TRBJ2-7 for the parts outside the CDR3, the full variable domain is GAGVSQSPSNKVTEKGKDVELRCDPISGHTALYWYRQSLGQGLEFLIYFQGNSAPDKSGLPSDRFSAERTGGSVSTLTIQRTQQEDSAVYLCASSLGRPYEQYFGPGTRLTVT.

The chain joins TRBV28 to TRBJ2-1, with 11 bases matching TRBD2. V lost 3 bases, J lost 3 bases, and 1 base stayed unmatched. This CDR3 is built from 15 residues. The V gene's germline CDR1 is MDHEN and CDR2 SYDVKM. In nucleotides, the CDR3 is TGTGCCAGCAGTTTTGGGACTAGCGGCTACAATGAGCAGTTCTTC. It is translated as CASSFGTSGYNEQFF.

CDR3 protein: CASKGERTNTEAFF. The CDR3 nucleotides are TGTGCCAGCAAGGGAGAAAGGACGAACACTGAAGCTTTCTTT. This chain connects TRBV2 to TRBJ1-1; unclear D gene. Germline V lookup: CDR1 SNHLY, CDR2 FYNNEI. CDR3 size: 14 residues. Trimming removed 7 bases at V and 1 base at J, with 13 bases between.

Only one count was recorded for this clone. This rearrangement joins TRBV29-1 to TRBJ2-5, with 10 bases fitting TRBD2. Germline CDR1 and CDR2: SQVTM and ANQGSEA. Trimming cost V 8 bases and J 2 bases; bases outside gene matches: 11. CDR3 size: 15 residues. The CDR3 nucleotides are TGCAGCTCCCTAAACCCGACTAGCGGGCAAGAGACCCAGTACTTC. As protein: CSSLNPTSGQETQYF.

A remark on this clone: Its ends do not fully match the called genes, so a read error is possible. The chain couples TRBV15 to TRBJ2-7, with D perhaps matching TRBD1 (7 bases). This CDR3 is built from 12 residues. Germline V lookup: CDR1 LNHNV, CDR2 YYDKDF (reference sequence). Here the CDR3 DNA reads TGTGCCACCAGCAGAGTTGGGGGGACAGTCGCTTTC. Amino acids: CATSRVGGTVAF.

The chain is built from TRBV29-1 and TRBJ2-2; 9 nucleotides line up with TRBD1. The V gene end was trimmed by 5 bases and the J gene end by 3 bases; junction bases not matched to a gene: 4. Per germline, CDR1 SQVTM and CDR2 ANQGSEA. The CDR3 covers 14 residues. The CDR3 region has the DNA TGCAGCGTTCGACAGGGGGGAGACACCGGGGAGCTGTTTTTT. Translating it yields CSVRQGGDTGELFF.

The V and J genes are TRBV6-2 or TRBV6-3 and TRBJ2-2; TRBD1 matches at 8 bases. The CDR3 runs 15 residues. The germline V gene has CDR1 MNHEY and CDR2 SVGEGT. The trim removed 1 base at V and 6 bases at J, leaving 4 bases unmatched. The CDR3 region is CASSYWGRGPGELFF. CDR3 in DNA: TGTGCCAGCAGTTACTGGGGCAGGGGGCCCGGGGAGCTGTTTTTT.

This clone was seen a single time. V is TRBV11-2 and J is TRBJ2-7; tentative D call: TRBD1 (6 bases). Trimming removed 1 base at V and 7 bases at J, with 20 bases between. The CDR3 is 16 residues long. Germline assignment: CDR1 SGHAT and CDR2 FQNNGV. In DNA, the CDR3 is TGTGCCAGCAGCTTAGTCATACAGGGTCCCACCCGGGAGCAGTACTTC. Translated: CASSLVIQGPTREQYF. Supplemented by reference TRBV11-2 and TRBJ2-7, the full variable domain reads EAGVAQSPRYKIIEKRQSVAFWCNPISGHATLYWYQQILGQGPKLLIQFQNNGVVDDSQLPKDRFSAERLKGVDSTLKIQPAKLEDSAVYLCASSLVIQGPTREQYFGPGTRLTVT.

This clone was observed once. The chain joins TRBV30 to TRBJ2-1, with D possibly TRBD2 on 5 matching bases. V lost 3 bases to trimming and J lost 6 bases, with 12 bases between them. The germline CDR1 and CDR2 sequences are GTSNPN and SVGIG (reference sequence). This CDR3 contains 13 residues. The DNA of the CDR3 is TGTGCCTGGAGCTCGCGGGCTATCAATGAGCAGTTCTTC. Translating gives CAWSSRAINEQFF.